This TCR beta chain is drawn from a study of shared clonotypes between healthy human individuals. Study summary: Plates per donor: three CD4 naive, three CD4 memory, two CD8 naive, one CD8 memory.

The naive CD8 fraction comprised CD45RO-negative cells positively selected for CCR7 and excluded terminally differentiated effector memory CD45RA+ cells. Study results and limitations: Against clonotypes common to all four donors, non-shared ones had lower generation probabilities. Across subsets, estimated richness was generally greater for naive than for memory populations.

As concerns this clone: Its antigen is unidentified.

The repertoire was sequenced with immunoSEQ multiplex PCR; TCRdb's copy has only in-frame clones and lacks some. The sample yields about 2 million clones, about 94% seen once. Trimming took 5 bases from V and 0 from J, leaving 14 bases between them. This CDR3 has 16 residues. From germline, CDR1 is LNHDA and CDR2 SQIVND (reference sequence). The TCR sequence derives from a man aged 18-30 years in good health. J is TRBJ1-3 and V is TRBV19, with unresolved D. Sequenced input: naive CD8+ T cells sorted from blood. In DNA, the CDR3 is TGTGCCAGTAGTGAGATTGACGCACGCTCTGGAAACACCATATATTTT. The encoded protein is CASSEIDARSGNTIYF.